Listed below are T cell receptor beta chains from one sample, sequenced in a study of HIV-infected patients and healthy controls. TCRdb called the 5' RACE reads again in MiXCR, with one record for every CDR3 protein. The repertoire holds 15,000 to 20,000 distinct CDR3 sequences, with 7.5% to 9% as singletons. The source material was blood. These receptors all come from an adult in good health. CDR3s include the opening cysteine and the closing phenylalanine or tryptophan. The order of the fields is clone size, J gene, D gene, V gene, CDR3 protein, CDR3 DNA. D genes are given only for firm matches. Size is omitted from some rows. Given values are once, few, many or a class for expanded clones.

>many|TRBJ1-5|NA|TRBV21-1
CASTNLGETVRNQPQHF
TGTGCCAGCACCAACCTAGGGGAGACAGTCCGCAATCAGCCCCAGCATTTT
>NA|TRBJ2-3|TRBD1|TRBV7-2
CASSLQGAIDTQYF
TGTGCCAGCAGCTTACAGGGGGCAATAGATACGCAGTATTTT
>many|TRBJ1-2|NA|TRBV12-3/TRBV12-4
CASGLQEVRYGYTF
TGTGCCAGCGGACTACAGGAGGTCCGCTATGGCTACACCTTC
>many|TRBJ2-7|NA|TRBV5-6
CASSPGTYEQYF
TGTGCCAGCAGCCCGGGAACCTACGAGCAGTACTTC
>many|TRBJ2-6|TRBD1|TRBV19
CASSTQGAGNVLTF
TGTGCCAGTAGTACACAGGGGGCTGGCAACGTCCTGACTTTC
>many|TRBJ2-5|NA|TRBV5-1
CASSLGREKETQYF
TGCGCCAGCAGCCTAGGACGGGAAAAGGAGACCCAGTACTTC
>many|TRBJ2-7|NA|TRBV6-6
CASSSQYEQYF
TGTGCCAGCAGTTCCCAGTACGAGCAGTACTTC
>few|TRBJ1-4|NA|TRBV27
CASRTTGEKLFF
TGTGCCAGCAGAACGACGGGAGAAAAACTGTTTTTT
>medium-sized|TRBJ1-1|NA|TRBV20-1
CSARDFRTVTEAFF
TGCAGTGCTAGAGATTTTAGGACAGTCACTGAAGCTTTCTTT
>NA|TRBJ2-2|TRBD1|TRBV2
CASSSAQGTGELFF
TGTGCCAGCAGTTCTGCACAGGGGACCGGGGAGCTGTTTTTT
>many|TRBJ2-7|TRBD2|TRBV28
CASGLLAGGPNEQYF
TGTGCCAGCGGCCTTCTAGCGGGAGGGCCCAACGAGCAGTACTTC
>many|TRBJ1-6|NA|TRBV4-2
CASSQVRNGLRSHPLHF
TGTGCCAGCAGCCAAGTGCGGAACGGCCTTCGCTCTCACCCCCTCCACTTT
>NA|TRBJ2-1|NA|TRBV3-1
CASSQDPGFRVPLNEQFF
TGTGCCAGCAGCCAAGATCCCGGGTTCAGGGTTCCGCTTAATGAGCAGTTCTTC
>medium-sized|TRBJ2-5|NA|TRBV18
CASSPPPATETQYF
TGTGCCAGCTCACCACCCCCCGCAACGGAGACCCAGTACTTC
>NA|TRBJ2-1|TRBD2|TRBV20-1
CSASRLAGPSPEYNEQFF
TGCAGTGCTAGCCGACTAGCGGGGCCATCCCCCGAATACAATGAGCAGTTCTTC
>medium-sized|TRBJ2-3|TRBD2|TRBV5-6
CASSLLAGGFTSDTQYF
TGTGCCAGCAGCTTGCTAGCGGGAGGGTTCACGTCTGATACGCAGTATTTT
>many|TRBJ2-5|NA|TRBV4-2
CASSPGASMETQYF
TGTGCCAGCAGCCCTGGGGCTAGCATGGAGACCCAGTACTTC
>many|TRBJ2-7|NA|TRBV6-2/TRBV6-3
CASNSGEPYEQYF
TGTGCCAGCAACTCCGGTGAACCCTACGAGCAGTACTTC
>many|TRBJ2-4|NA|TRBV20-1
CSARDGLAKNIQYF
TGCAGTGCTAGAGATGGACTAGCCAAAAACATTCAGTACTTC
>few|TRBJ1-6|TRBD1|TRBV28
CASRQMTGGRNSPLHF
TGTGCCAGCAGACAAATGACAGGGGGTAGAAATTCACCCCTCCACTTT
>NA|TRBJ2-2|NA|TRBV7-9
CASSPRVPTQTGELFF
TGTGCCAGCAGCCCACGGGTCCCTACCCAGACCGGGGAGCTGTTTTTT
>NA|TRBJ1-1|NA|TRBV30
CAWSVTVNTEAFF
TGTGCCTGGAGTGTAACCGTGAACACTGAAGCTTTCTTT
>NA|TRBJ2-1|NA|TRBV11-3
CASSVSTGAYNEQFF
TGTGCCAGCAGCGTTTCGACGGGAGCCTACAATGAGCAGTTCTTC
>NA|TRBJ2-3|TRBD2|TRBV19
CASSGARLAGGTDTQYF
TGTGCCAGTAGTGGGGCACGACTAGCGGGAGGCACAGATACGCAGTATTTT
>NA|TRBJ2-5|NA|TRBV20-1
CSAAGSGQETQYF
TGCAGTGCGGCAGGCAGCGGTCAAGAGACCCAGTACTTC